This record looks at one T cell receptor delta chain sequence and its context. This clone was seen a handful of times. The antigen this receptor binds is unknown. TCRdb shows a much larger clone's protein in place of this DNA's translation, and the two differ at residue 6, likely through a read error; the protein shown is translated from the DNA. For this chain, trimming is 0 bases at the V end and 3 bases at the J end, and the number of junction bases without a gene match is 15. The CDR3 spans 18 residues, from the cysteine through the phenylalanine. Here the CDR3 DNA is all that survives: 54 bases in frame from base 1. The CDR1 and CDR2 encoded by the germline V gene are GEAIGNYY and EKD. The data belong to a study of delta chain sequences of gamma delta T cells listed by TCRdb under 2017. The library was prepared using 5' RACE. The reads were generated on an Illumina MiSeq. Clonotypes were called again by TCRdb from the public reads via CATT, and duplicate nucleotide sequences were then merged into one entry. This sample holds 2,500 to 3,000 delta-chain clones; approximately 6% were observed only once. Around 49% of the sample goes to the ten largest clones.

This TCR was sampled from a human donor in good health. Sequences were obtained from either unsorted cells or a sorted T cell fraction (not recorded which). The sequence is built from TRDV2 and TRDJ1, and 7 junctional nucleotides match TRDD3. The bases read TGTGCCTGTGACACCTTCCCTCTGGGGGGGTCACCCCCCGATAAACTCATCTTT. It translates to CACDTFPLGGSPPDKLIF.